Each of the 23 T cell receptor beta chains below was sequenced from the same sample in a study of T cell repertoires in cytomegalovirus infection. TCRdb processed the reads anew with MiXCR; each CDR3 protein has one entry. The sample contains about 600,000 distinct CDR3 sequences, roughly a quarter of which appear only once. The sequencing input was CD8+ T cells from PBMCs. Receptor source: a human donor in good health (CMV status not recorded). Some clones in this sample may be carry-over from other donors' samples.

Ten or more counts support this clonotype. The rearrangement joins TRBV6-5 to TRBJ1-1, with unresolved D. V was clipped by 2 bases and J by 3 bases, with 13 bases between them. The CDR3 spans 15 residues. CDR1 and CDR2 from the germline V gene are MNHEY and SVGAGI. In DNA, the CDR3 is TGTGCCAGCAGTTACAACTGGGCGCGAGACACTGAAGCTTTCTTT. Residues: CASSYNWARDTEAFF.

This clonotype has ten or more counts. V is TRBV6-2 or TRBV6-3 and J is TRBJ2-6; the D is unclear. Looked up from germline, CDR1 is MNHEY and CDR2 is SVGEGT. CDR3 length equals 15 residues. The V gene lost 0 bases and the J gene lost 4 bases, with 7 bases spanning the gap. The CDR3 protein is CASSYSRAGANVLTF. The CDR3 DNA is TGTGCCAGCAGTTACTCCCGGGCCGGGGCCAACGTCCTGACTTTC.

V gene TRBV2 combines with J gene TRBJ2-7; a weak D match, TRBD2 (6 bases). This CDR3 contains 12 residues. The V gene's germline CDR1 is SNHLY and CDR2 FYNNEI. V gave up 11 bases and J gave up 7 bases, with 18 bases separating them. The CDR3 coding sequence is TGTGCCTCATTGGGAGGTATGGGGGAGCAGTACGTC. As protein: CASLGGMGEQYV.

V usage is TRBV4-1 and J usage is TRBJ2-1, with a possible D match to TRBD2 (5 bases). The CDR3 runs 21 residues. Trimming cost V 5 bases and J 1 base, with 30 bases left between them. Germline V CDR1 and CDR2: MGHRA, YSYEKL. CDR3 nucleotides: TGCGCCAGCAGCTACGGTGGGAGTAGTGGGGTTACTACGAGGTCCTACAATGAGCAGTTCTTC. It specifies CASSYGGSSGVTTRSYNEQFF.

The table lists this clonotype with many counts. The chain is built from TRBV2 and TRBJ2-6; D remains unclear. V was pared by 6 bases and J by 2 bases, with 8 bases between. In germline, CDR1 is SNHLY, CDR2 FYNNEI. The CDR3 has 14 amino acids. CDR3 sequence reads: CASRSTPGANVLTF. For the CDR3, the DNA is TGTGCCAGCAGATCGACACCTGGGGCCAACGTCCTGACTTTC.

This chain connects TRBV20-1 to TRBJ2-3, with TRBD2 matching 10 bases. The CDR3 consists of 15 residues. Germline CDR1 DFQATT, CDR2 SNEGSKA (reference sequence). The V gene end was trimmed by 3 bases and the J gene end by 2 bases; junction bases not matched to a gene: 5. The CDR3 coding sequence is TGCAGTGCTAGGATCCTAGCGGGGGTCACAGATACGCAGTATTTT. Residues: CSARILAGVTDTQYF.

The sample holds a few counts of this clonotype. The chain employs TRBV13 and TRBJ2-5, with TRBD2 identical over 13 bases. CDR1 PRHDT and CDR2 FYEKMQ come from the germline V gene (reference sequence). The CDR3 has 15 amino acids. Trimming took 7 bases from V and 4 from J; bases not matched to a gene: 6. The CDR3 region is CASNSLAGGRETQYF. The CDR3 nucleotides are TGTGCCAGCAACTCACTAGCGGGGGGGCGAGAGACCCAGTACTTC.

This clonotype was recorded at least ten times. This chain links TRBV7-2 with TRBJ2-2; no clear D gene. V lost 4 bases, J lost 0 bases, and 12 bases lay in between. This CDR3 spans 16 amino acids. CDR1 and CDR2 from the germline V gene are SGHTA and FQGNSA. CDR3: CASSSDWITNTGELFF. The CDR3 region has the DNA TGTGCCAGCAGCTCAGACTGGATCACGAACACCGGGGAGCTGTTTTTT.

A remark on this clonotype: A clone one base away is much larger, so this may be a read error. CDR3 amino acids: CPISESEGGNTEAFF. The CDR3 nucleotides are TGTCCCATCAGTGAGTCGGAGGGGGGGAACACTGAAGCTTTCTTT. The rearrangement uses TRBV10-3 and TRBJ1-1; D might be TRBD1 (6 bases). CDR1 is ENHRY and CDR2 is SYGVKD in the germline V gene. The CDR3 spans 15 residues.

The chain recombines TRBV18 with TRBJ2-1; D possibly corresponds to TRBD1 (6 bases). CDR3 length: 15 amino acids. From germline, CDR1 is KGHSH and CDR2 LQKENI. With 2 bases removed from V and 2 bases from J, the gap between germline ends came to 10 bases. The CDR3 nucleotides read TGTGCCAGCTCACCAAAGGGACAAGCCTACAATGAGCAGTTCTTC. It translates to CASSPKGQAYNEQFF. The variable domain in full, completed from reference TRBV18 and TRBJ2-1, reads NAGVMQNPRHLVRRRGQEARLRCSPMKGHSHVYWYRQLPEEGLKFMVYLQKENIIDESGMPKERFSAEFPKEGPSILRIQQVVRGDSAAYFCASSPKGQAYNEQFFGPGTRLTVL.

This chain connects TRBV6-7 to TRBJ1-2, with TRBD1 matching 7 bases. TRBV6-7 is filed as an ORF, its function uncertain. The CDR3 runs 13 residues. J lost 6 bases, V lost 2 bases, and 3 bases had no gene match. Written as DNA, the CDR3 is TGTGCCAGCAGTTACCCTACAGGGGATGGCTACACCTTC. Amino acid sequence: CASSYPTGDGYTF.

The genes are TRBV7-4 and TRBJ2-7, with 11 bases that match TRBD2. This CDR3 contains 16 residues. Germline CDR1 and CDR2: SGHVT and SQSDAQ. The V gene end was trimmed by 7 bases and the J gene end by 0 bases; junction bases not matched to a gene: 8. CDR3 protein: CASNNRLAGSSYEQYF. DNA for the CDR3: TGTGCCAGCAACAACAGACTAGCGGGGAGCTCCTACGAGCAGTACTTC.

This clonotype was detected only a few times. The chain recombines TRBV19 with TRBJ2-1; D remains ambiguous. The germline gives CDR1 LNHDA, CDR2 SQIVND (reference sequence). This CDR3 comprises 13 residues. Trimming left V 6 bases short and J 0 bases short, with 6 bases between. The CDR3 region has the DNA TGTGCCAGTAGGAGCTACTCCTACAATGAGCAGTTCTTC. Translated, it gives CASRSYSYNEQFF. The full variable domain, with the rest looked up from reference TRBV19 and TRBJ2-1, is DGGITQSPKYLFRKEGQNVTLSCEQNLNHDAMYWYRQDPGQGLRLIYYSQIVNDFQKGDIAEGYSVSREKKESFPLTVTSAQKNPTAFYLCASRSYSYNEQFFGPGTRLTVL.

The rearrangement joins TRBV5-6 to TRBJ2-7; D is perhaps TRBD1 (5 bases). Germline-derived CDR1 and CDR2 are SGHDT and YYEEEE. Between the trimmed V and J ends, which lost 4 bases and 2 bases, there was a span of 13 bases. There are 14 residues in the CDR3. The CDR3: CASSDSAGAYEQYF. CDR3 bases: TGTGCCAGCAGCGACAGCGCCGGAGCCTACGAGCAGTACTTC.

In the case of this clonotype: Compared with germline, one end of the junction differs, possibly owing to a read error. This chain's CDR3 is CASRQEWGSYNSPLHF. In nucleotides, the CDR3 is TGCGCCAGCAGACAAGAATGGGGATCCTATAATTCACCCCTCCACTTT. J is TRBJ1-6 and V is TRBV4-1, with D unclear. Per the germline V gene, CDR1 is MGHRA and CDR2 is YSYEKL. The CDR3 length is 16 residues.

The genes are TRBV7-8 and TRBJ1-1, with TRBD1 matching over 7 bases. This CDR3 has 16 amino acids. V was pared by 3 bases and J by 3 bases, with 10 bases of the junction left unmatched. CDR1 and CDR2 (germline): SGHVS, FQNEAQ. CDR3 DNA sequence: TGTGCCAGCAGCTTTGGGGGAGGGACAGTTCACACTGAAGCTTTCTTT. It yields the protein CASSFGGGTVHTEAFF.

This clonotype was counted ten times or more. This rearrangement joins TRBV7-2 to TRBJ1-1; possibly TRBD1 for D (6 bases). Germline V lookup: CDR1 SGHTA, CDR2 FQGNSA. V gave up 5 bases and J gave up 6 bases, with 13 bases separating them. There are 13 residues in the CDR3. CDR3 bases: TGTGCCAGCAGCCCTACAGGGCTCGCTGAAGCTTTCTTT. Its translation is CASSPTGLAEAFF.

The table lists this clonotype with a few counts. The V and J genes are TRBV27 and TRBJ2-1, with TRBD2 as a possible D gene (6 bases). V lost 4 bases and J 4 bases, leaving 11 bases between the germline ends. This CDR3 region has 14 residues. Germline CDR1 reads MNHEY; CDR2 reads SMNVEV (reference sequence). In nucleotides, the CDR3 is TGTGCCAGCAGTTCGGGGCGGGGTTACAATGAGCAGTTCTTC. Its translation is CASSSGRGYNEQFF.

This clonotype has a handful of counts. The J gene is TRBJ1-1, the V gene TRBV7-9; a possible D gene is TRBD1 (5 bases). The V gene's germline CDR1 is SEHNR and CDR2 FQNEAQ (reference sequence). The length of the CDR3 is 16 residues. Trimming cost V 5 bases and J 4 bases, with 20 bases left between them. In DNA, the CDR3 is TGTGCCAGCAGCCCACCGGGACGGCCGGCGGGCACTGAAGCTTTCTTT. This encodes CASSPPGRPAGTEAFF.

The chain employs TRBV29-1 and TRBJ1-1; 9 nucleotides align to TRBD1. Germline lookup yields CDR1 SQVTM and CDR2 ANQGSEA. There are 13 residues in the CDR3. Trimming cost V 7 bases and J 6 bases; bases outside gene matches: 9. CDR3 protein: CSAGTGSWAEAFF. CDR3 bases: TGCAGCGCAGGGACAGGGAGTTGGGCTGAAGCTTTCTTT.

The rearrangement uses TRBV18 and TRBJ2-5; D gene ambiguous. CDR3 length: 10 amino acids. With 4 bases removed from V and 6 bases from J, the gap between germline ends came to 3 bases. Germline values: CDR1 KGHSH, CDR2 LQKENI. CDR3 in amino acids: CASSQQTQYF. The CDR3 bases are TGTGCCAGCTCACAGCAGACCCAGTACTTC. Based on the CDR3 plus reference TRBV18 and TRBJ2-5, the full variable domain is NAGVMQNPRHLVRRRGQEARLRCSPMKGHSHVYWYRQLPEEGLKFMVYLQKENIIDESGMPKERFSAEFPKEGPSILRIQQVVRGDSAAYFCASSQQTQYFGPGTRLLVL.

In DNA, the CDR3 is TGTGCCAGCAGCCAACTCCGAAGCTATGGCTACACCTTC. Amino acid sequence: CASSQLRSYGYTF. The chain joins TRBV14 to TRBJ1-2; no definite D call. This CDR3 contains 13 residues. V gave up 2 bases and J gave up 4 bases, with 8 bases separating them. CDR1 is SGHDN and CDR2 is FVKESK in the germline V gene.

This clonotype was counted between two and nine times. This sequence joins TRBV7-9 and TRBJ2-1, with 11 nucleotides matching TRBD2. The germline V gene encodes CDR1 SEHNR and CDR2 FQNEAQ (reference sequence). Germline trimming cut 3 bases from V and 2 bases from J; bases unmatched to any gene: 6. There are 17 residues in the CDR3. In DNA, the CDR3 is TGTGCCAGCAGCTTTACTAGCGGGGGTTATCCCTACAATGAGCAGTTCTTC. This sequence encodes CASSFTSGGYPYNEQFF.